This TCR beta chain was retrieved from a study of blood T cell repertoires in COVID-19. This clone appeared once. Here immunoSEQ multiplex PCR was the method, and the copy in TCRdb shows in-frame clones only, minus some. The table includes about 120,000 clones, 90% detected once. J was trimmed by 4 bases and V by 4 bases; bases with no gene match: 8. The CDR3 covers 16 residues. Germline loops: CDR1 MDHEN, CDR2 SYDVKM. The rearrangement uses TRBV28 and TRBJ1-4, with TRBD1 matching 8 bases. Material: peripheral blood. This TCR derives from a woman aged 50 to 65 with acute or convalescent COVID-19. The CDR3 sequence: CASSSGQGYNNEKLFF. CDR3 bases: TGTGCCAGCAGTTCCGGACAGGGATATAATAATGAAAAACTGTTTTTT.